This T cell receptor (beta chain) was sequenced for a study of graft-versus-host responses after intestinal transplantation. Background on the study: Recipients were given multivisceral, liver-intestinal, or isolated intestinal transplants. Among the recipients, all got anti-thymocyte globulin induction and then tacrolimus and steroids for 3 to 4 years. Notes on the study in general: After transplant, early declines in HvG clones were associated with peak levels of circulating GvH clones. Those patients showing graft-donor T cell macrochimerism displayed high graft-versus-host to host-versus-graft clonal ratios in allografts.

Sequenced by immunoSEQ multiplex PCR; TCRdb stores in-frame clones only, minus some. The table includes 20,000 or so clones, roughly 82% detected once. In regard to this clone: Its antigen is as yet unknown.

The sample was PBMCs, taken 14 days after transplant. The source is a human patient who received an intestinal transplant, so some T cells may come from the graft donor.

The CDR3 region is CASSTNRDTQYF. For the CDR3, the DNA is TGTGCCAGCAGTACTAACAGGGATACGCAGTATTTT. The chain combines TRBV6-1 with TRBJ2-3; tentatively, D is TRBD1 (5 bases). The CDR3 sequence is 12 residues long. V lost 5 bases and J 6 bases, leaving 9 bases between the germline ends. Germline V gives CDR1 MNHNS, CDR2 SASEGT.